These 6 T cell receptor beta chains came from one sample sequenced in a study of cytomegalovirus exposure and HLA in healthy donors (dated by TCRdb to about 2017). Library preparation employed the immunoSEQ multiplex PCR assay. The multiplex PCR relied on a mix of 60 forward primers for TCR Vbeta segments and 13 reverse primers for TCR Jbeta segments. TCRdb took this table from immuneACCESS and kept in-frame rearrangements with V and J called. Such tables lack part of the clones; where checked against another copy, unresolved V genes explain under half of the gap, and the rest is unexplained. This sample lists about 130,000 clones; around 70% were detected once. The ten largest account for 1.5% to 2% of the sample. Sequencing was performed on PBMCs. Receptors originate from a man younger than 45 in good health and CMV-seropositive.

The V gene is TRBV19, the J gene TRBJ2-2; TRBD1 aligns across 10 bases. CDR1 is LNHDA, CDR2 SQIVND, per germline (reference sequence). With V trimmed by 4 bases and J by 8 bases, 13 bases remained unmatched. The CDR3 contains 17 residues. CDR3 protein: CASSTDRIGTGVGELFF. The CDR3 DNA follows: TGTGCCAGTAGTACCGACCGGATCGGGACAGGGGTTGGGGAGCTGTTTTTT.

V usage is TRBV7-3 and J usage is TRBJ2-2, with D uncertain. Germline lookup yields CDR1 SGHTA and CDR2 FQGTGA. V lost 2 bases and J lost 1, with 11 bases in between. This CDR3 has 16 residues. CDR3 sequence: CASSLLPLLNTGELFF. CDR3 in DNA: TGTGCCAGCAGCTTATTGCCCCTACTGAACACCGGGGAGCTGTTTTTT.

The rearrangement uses TRBV5-4 and TRBJ2-5; the match to TRBD2 covers 10 bases. Germline lookup yields CDR1 SGHNT and CDR2 YYREEE (reference sequence). The CDR3 has 17 amino acids. V was pared by 4 bases and J by 5 bases, with 14 bases of the junction left unmatched. The CDR3 reads CASSPSQASGSRETQYF. The CDR3 DNA follows: TGTGCCAGCAGCCCTAGCCAGGCTAGCGGGAGTAGGGAGACCCAGTACTTC.

The chain joins TRBV9 to TRBJ2-7; 7 bases agree with TRBD1. The CDR3 runs to 15 residues. Per germline, CDR1 SGDLS and CDR2 YYNGEE. The J segment lost 2 bases and the V segment lost 4 bases, leaving 9 bases of the junction unmatched. The CDR3 sequence: CASSPWTGLTYEQYF. The CDR3 nucleotides are TGTGCCAGCAGCCCGTGGACAGGACTTACCTACGAGCAGTACTTC.

J is TRBJ2-7 and V is TRBV7-9; D is ambiguous. The CDR3 consists of 16 residues. V shed 3 bases and J shed 5 bases, with 20 bases lying between them. The germline CDR1 and CDR2 sequences are SEHNR and FQNEAQ (reference sequence). CDR3 region: CASSFPSDITADEQYF. Here the CDR3 DNA reads TGTGCCAGCAGCTTTCCGAGCGATATCACCGCCGACGAGCAGTACTTC.

The chain joins TRBV27 to TRBJ1-2, with a weak D call TRBD1 (6 bases). From germline, CDR1 is MNHEY and CDR2 SMNVEV (reference sequence). CDR3 length: 17 amino acids. Trimming took 0 bases from V and 0 from J, leaving 14 bases between them. CDR3 amino acids: CASSLSIRTVTNYGYTF. CDR3 sequence (DNA): TGTGCCAGCAGTTTATCGATTAGGACAGTAACTAACTATGGCTACACCTTC.